The 12 T cell receptor gamma chains reported below all come from one sample, sequenced in a study of human gamma delta and Vdelta1 T cells. These receptors have no identified antigens. TCRdb fed the PCR reads into CATT to redo clone calling. The data hold about 3,900 gamma-chain clones, with approximately 15% observed a single time. Sequencing used Vdelta1 gamma-delta T cells from blood grown in culture (DOT cells). The origin of the receptors is a human donor in good health.

The table lists this clone with a few counts. The V call is TRGV3, the J call TRGJP2. CDR1 VTNTFY and CDR2 YDVSTARD come from the germline V gene (reference sequence). The CDR3 length is 14 residues. V trimming: 0 bases; J trimming: 7 bases; junction bases outside the gene matches: 5. As DNA, the CDR3 is TGTGCCACCTGGGACAGGCAAAATGATTGGATCAAGACGTTT. Translated, it gives CATWDRQNDWIKTF.

This clone was picked up a small number of times. The V gene is TRGV8, the J gene TRGJ1 or TRGJ2. Trimming took 0 bases from V and 12 from J; bases not matched to a gene: 5. Germline V lookup: CDR1 VENAVY, CDR2 YDSYNSRV. The CDR3 covers 11 residues. Here the CDR3 reads CATWDRQGKLF. The CDR3 nucleotides read TGTGCCACCTGGGATAGGCAGGGGAAACTCTTT.

By share, this clone counts as medium-sized (0.01 to 0.1%). This chain links TRGV9 with TRGJ1 or TRGJ2. This CDR3 spans 13 amino acids. The V gene's germline CDR1 is GITISATS and CDR2 ISYDGTV (reference sequence). Trimming cost V 0 bases and J 9 bases; bases outside gene matches: 8. The CDR3 bases are TGTGCCTTGTGGGAGGTGATCAGAATTAAGAAACTCTTT. Protein: CALWEVIRIKKLF.

The chain combines TRGV8 with TRGJ1 or TRGJ2. Germline V gene lookup returns CDR1 VENAVY and CDR2 YDSYNSRV. The V segment lost 5 bases and the J segment 4 bases; nucleotides outside the gene matches: 2. CDR3 size: 11 residues. The CDR3 coding sequence is TGTGCCACCTGGGCCTATTATAAGAAACTCTTT. The encoded protein is CATWAYYKKLF.

This clone turned up a few times. A much larger clone is a single base away; this may be a read error. This chain connects TRGV8 to TRGJ1 or TRGJ2. The CDR3 spans 13 residues. The trim removed 3 bases at V and 1 base at J, leaving 3 bases unmatched. Germline CDR1 VENAVY, CDR2 YDSYNSRV. CDR3 amino acids: CATWDGNYYKKLF. The CDR3 DNA follows: TGTGCCACCTGGGATGGAAATTATTATAAGAAACTCTTT.

V is TRGV2 and J is TRGJ1 or TRGJ2. The CDR3 loop spans 13 amino acids. V shed 0 bases, J shed 6 bases, and the junction held 5 bases outside the gene matches. Germline V lookup: CDR1 EGSNGY, CDR2 YDSYNSKV. Here the CDR3 DNA reads TGTGCCACCTGGGACGGGTTGAGTTATAAGAAACTCTTT. Encoded protein: CATWDGLSYKKLF.

This clone is labeled medium-sized. This sequence joins TRGV4 and TRGJ1 or TRGJ2. CDR3 size: 13 residues. The germline V gene has CDR1 EGSTGY and CDR2 YDSYTSSV. V shed 2 bases and J 8 bases; nucleotides not matched to a gene: 9. The CDR3 spells CATWDDPINKKLF. As DNA, the CDR3 is TGTGCCACCTGGGATGACCCTATTAATAAGAAACTCTTT.

This clone was counted a few times. The rearrangement links TRGV2 to TRGJ1 or TRGJ2. Germline V CDR1 and CDR2: EGSNGY, YDSYNSKV. Losses at the gene ends were 0 bases for V and 5 bases for J; bases not matched to a gene: 7. The CDR3 is 14 amino acids. The CDR3 region is CATWDGRSDYKKLF. CDR3 nucleotide sequence: TGTGCCACCTGGGACGGGCGATCTGATTATAAGAAACTCTTT.

The sample holds a few counts of this clone. This sequence joins TRGV4 and TRGJ1 or TRGJ2. Germline loops: CDR1 EGSTGY, CDR2 YDSYTSSV. V dropped 6 bases and J dropped 1; count of bases not matched to a gene: 3. This CDR3 has 12 residues. Here the CDR3 reads CATWLNYYKKLF. CDR3 nucleotide sequence: TGTGCCACCTGGCTCAATTATTATAAGAAACTCTTT.

This clone is medium-sized in the sample. The sample has other DNA sequences that encode this CDR3 too. The chain has TRGV4 and TRGJ1 or TRGJ2. J gave up 12 bases and V 0 bases, and 5 bases lay outside the gene matches. The CDR3 sequence is 11 residues long. Germline V gene data show CDR1 as EGSTGY and CDR2 as YDSYTSSV. CDR3 sequence (DNA): TGTGCCACCTGGGATGGGCCGGGGAAACTCTTT. Translated: CATWDGPGKLF.

About this clone: The junction differs from germline at one of its ends, possibly a read error. The chain recombines TRGV10 with TRGJP1. TRGV10 counts as an open reading frame of uncertain function. CDR3 size: 9 residues. CDR3 loop: CSAGWFKIF. CDR3 nucleotides: TGCTCCGCAGGTTGGTTCAAGATATTT.

The chain uses TRGV4 and TRGJ1 or TRGJ2. The CDR3 runs to 13 residues. Germline V gene lookup returns CDR1 EGSTGY and CDR2 YDSYTSSV. V gave up 4 bases and J gave up 2 bases; unmatched junction bases: 5. The CDR3 reads CATWDRDYYKKLF. The CDR3 DNA is TGTGCCACCTGGGACCGTGATTATTATAAGAAACTCTTT.